The sequence of this T cell receptor (beta chain) was determined in a study of blood T cell repertoires in COVID-19. Study-level information: T cells, B-cell-depleted T cells, or PBMCs provided the cDNA or gDNA that served as material.

The data were produced by immunoSEQ multiplex PCR, yet TCRdb's version contains in-frame clones alone and is incomplete. The sample shows hundreds of thousands of clones, roughly 90% of them seen only once. The germline V gene has CDR1 SGHDT and CDR2 YYEEEE. V was clipped by 2 bases and J by 6 bases; unmatched bases: 3. The CDR3 loop spans 14 amino acids. The sample taken for sequencing was peripheral blood. The TCR was taken from a woman in her 70s with COVID-19, enrolled during active disease. The chain employs TRBV5-6 and TRBJ1-2; 11 bases align to TRBD1. CDR3 bases: TGTGCCAGCAGCTTACGGACAGGGGGCGATGGCTACACCTTC. This codes for CASSLRTGGDGYTF. The variable domain in full, completed from reference TRBV5-6 and TRBJ1-2, reads DAGVTQSPTHLIKTRGQQVTLRCSPKSGHDTVSWYQQALGQGPQFIFQYYEEEERQRGNFPDRFSGHQFPNYSSELNVNALLLGDSALYLCASSLRTGGDGYTFGSGTRLTVV.